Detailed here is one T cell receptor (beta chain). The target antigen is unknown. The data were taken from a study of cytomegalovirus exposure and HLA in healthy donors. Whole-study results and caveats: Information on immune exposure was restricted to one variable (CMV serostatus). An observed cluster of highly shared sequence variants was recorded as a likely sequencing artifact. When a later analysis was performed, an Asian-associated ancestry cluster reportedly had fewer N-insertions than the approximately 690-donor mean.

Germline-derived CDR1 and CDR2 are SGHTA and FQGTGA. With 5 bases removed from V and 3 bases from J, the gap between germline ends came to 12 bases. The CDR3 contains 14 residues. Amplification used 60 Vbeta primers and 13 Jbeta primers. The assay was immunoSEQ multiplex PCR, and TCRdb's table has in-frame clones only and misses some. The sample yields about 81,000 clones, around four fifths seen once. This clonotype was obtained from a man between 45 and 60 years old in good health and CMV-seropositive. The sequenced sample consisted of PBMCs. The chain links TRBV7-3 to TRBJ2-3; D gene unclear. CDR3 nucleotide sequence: TGTGCCAGCAGCCCGGTAGGAGTTACAGATACGCAGTATTTT. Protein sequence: CASSPVGVTDTQYF.